These 4 T cell receptor beta chains originate from one sample sequenced in a study of beta chain features in type 1 diabetes. Study-level results: Within each of all four CD4+ subsets, Type 1 diabetes patients had TCRB CDR3s that were moderately but significantly shorter.

No antigen has been identified for these receptors. Sequenced material consisted of expressed TCRB transcripts (all of the isolated RNA was reverse transcribed). Some clones are missing from TCRdb's copy, which holds only in-frame ones; the method was immunoSEQ multiplex PCR. Of approximately 250,000 clones in the sample, roughly 17% were seen once. Sequencing was performed on naive CD4+ T cells from blood. These TCRs come from a man aged 25-40 years with type 1 diabetes.

The chain carries TRBV7-2 and TRBJ2-5; 7 positions agree with TRBD1. The V segment lost 5 bases and the J segment 4 bases; nucleotides outside the gene matches: 7. Germline values: CDR1 SGHTA, CDR2 FQGNSA. This CDR3 spans 14 amino acids. CDR3 sequence (DNA): TGTGCCAGCAGCAGAGGGGACAGAGTAGAGACCCAGTACTTC. This encodes CASSRGDRVETQYF. The complete variable domain, with remaining parts taken from reference TRBV7-2 and TRBJ2-5, reads GAGVSQSPSNKVTEKGKDVELRCDPISGHTALYWYRQSLGQGLEFLIYFQGNSAPDKSGLPSDRFSAERTGGSVSTLTIQRTQQEDSAVYLCASSRGDRVETQYFGPGTRLLVL.

The CDR3 loop reads CASRRAGGRETQYF. The CDR3 nucleotides are TGTGCCAGCAGGCGGGCGGGAGGTCGGGAGACCCAGTACTTC. The rearrangement joins TRBV13 to TRBJ2-5, with 8 bases that match TRBD2. This CDR3 contains 14 residues. V trimming: 6 bases; J trimming: 5 bases; junction bases outside the gene matches: 8. From germline, CDR1 is PRHDT and CDR2 FYEKMQ (reference sequence).

The table lists this clone with a few counts. The chain employs TRBV2 and TRBJ2-7; D uncertain. Germline V gene sequence: CDR1 SNHLY, CDR2 FYNNEI. The CDR3 covers 10 residues. Between the trimmed V and J ends, which lost 8 bases and 3 bases, there was a span of 5 bases. The CDR3 here is CASGNYEQYF. CDR3 bases: TGTGCCAGCGGAAACTACGAGCAGTACTTC.

The chain recombines TRBV29-1 with TRBJ1-5; D is unclear. This CDR3 has 13 amino acids. Trimming removed 6 bases from V and 5 bases from J, with 14 bases in between. Germline V gene lookup returns CDR1 SQVTM and CDR2 ANQGSEA. CDR3 nucleotide sequence: TGCAGCGTGGGATGGTCCAGTGATCAGCCCCAGCATTTT. Translating it yields CSVGWSSDQPQHF.